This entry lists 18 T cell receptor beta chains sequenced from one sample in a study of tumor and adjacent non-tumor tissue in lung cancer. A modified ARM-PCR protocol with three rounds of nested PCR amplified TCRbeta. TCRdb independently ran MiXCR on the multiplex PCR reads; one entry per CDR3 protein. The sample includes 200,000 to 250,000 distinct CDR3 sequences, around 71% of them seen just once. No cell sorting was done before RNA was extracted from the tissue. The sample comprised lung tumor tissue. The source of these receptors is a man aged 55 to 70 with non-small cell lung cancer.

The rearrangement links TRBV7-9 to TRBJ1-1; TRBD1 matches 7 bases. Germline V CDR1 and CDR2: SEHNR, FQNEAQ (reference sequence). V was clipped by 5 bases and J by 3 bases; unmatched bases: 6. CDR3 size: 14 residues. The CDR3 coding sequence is TGTGCCAGCAGCGCCAACAGGGGAGACACTGAAGCTTTCTTT. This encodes CASSANRGDTEAFF.

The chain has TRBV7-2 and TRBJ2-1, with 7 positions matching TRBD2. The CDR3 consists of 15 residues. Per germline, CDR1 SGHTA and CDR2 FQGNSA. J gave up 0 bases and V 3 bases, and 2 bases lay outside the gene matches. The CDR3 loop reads CASSFSGNSYNEQFF. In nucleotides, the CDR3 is TGTGCCAGCAGCTTCAGCGGGAACTCCTACAATGAGCAGTTCTTC.

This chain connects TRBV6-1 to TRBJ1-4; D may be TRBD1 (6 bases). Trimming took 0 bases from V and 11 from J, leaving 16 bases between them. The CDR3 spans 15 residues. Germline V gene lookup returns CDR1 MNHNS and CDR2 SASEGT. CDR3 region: CASSEATGTWGKLFF. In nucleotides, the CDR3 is TGTGCCAGCAGTGAAGCGACTGGGACATGGGGTAAACTGTTTTTT.

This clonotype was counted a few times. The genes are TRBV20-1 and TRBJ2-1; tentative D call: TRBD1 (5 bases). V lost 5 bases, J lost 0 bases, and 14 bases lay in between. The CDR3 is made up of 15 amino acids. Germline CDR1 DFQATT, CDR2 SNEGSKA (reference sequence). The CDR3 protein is CSARQGVSSYNEQFF. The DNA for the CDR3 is TGCAGTGCTCGCCAGGGCGTTAGCTCCTACAATGAGCAGTTCTTC.

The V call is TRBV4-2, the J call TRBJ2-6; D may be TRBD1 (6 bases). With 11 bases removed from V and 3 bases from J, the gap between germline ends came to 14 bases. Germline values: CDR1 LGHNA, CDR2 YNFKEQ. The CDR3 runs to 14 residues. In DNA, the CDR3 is TGTGCCGGCTGCCAGGGGATTGGGGCCAACGTCCTGACTTTC. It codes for CAGCQGIGANVLTF.

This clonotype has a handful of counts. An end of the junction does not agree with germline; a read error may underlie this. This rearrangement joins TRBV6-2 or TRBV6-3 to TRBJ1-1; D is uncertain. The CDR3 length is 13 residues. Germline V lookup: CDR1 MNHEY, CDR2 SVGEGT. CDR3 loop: CASSYLRNTEASF. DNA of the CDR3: TGTGCCAGCAGTTACTTACGGAACACTGAAGCTTCCTTT.

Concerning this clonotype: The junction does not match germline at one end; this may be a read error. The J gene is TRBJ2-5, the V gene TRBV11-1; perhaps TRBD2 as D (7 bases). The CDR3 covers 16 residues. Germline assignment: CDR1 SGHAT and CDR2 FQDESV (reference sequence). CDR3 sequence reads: CASSSARGLVQETQYF. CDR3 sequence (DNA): TGTGCAAGCAGCTCAGCGCGGGGGCTAGTCCAAGAGACCCAGTACTTC.

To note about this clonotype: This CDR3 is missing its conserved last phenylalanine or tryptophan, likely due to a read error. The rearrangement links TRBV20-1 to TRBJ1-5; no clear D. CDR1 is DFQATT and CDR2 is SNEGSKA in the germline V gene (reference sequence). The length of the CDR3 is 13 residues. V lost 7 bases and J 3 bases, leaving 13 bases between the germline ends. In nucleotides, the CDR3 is TGCAGTGTCGGAGGGCTGAACAATCAGCCCCAGCATTAT. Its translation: CSVGGLNNQPQHY.

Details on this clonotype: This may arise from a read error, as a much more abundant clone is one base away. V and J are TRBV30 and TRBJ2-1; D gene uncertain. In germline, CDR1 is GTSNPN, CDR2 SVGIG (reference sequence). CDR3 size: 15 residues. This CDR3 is CALEKATAVNNDQFF. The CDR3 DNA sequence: TGTGCCCTGGAGAAAGCTACAGCCGTCAACAATGATCAGTTCTTC.

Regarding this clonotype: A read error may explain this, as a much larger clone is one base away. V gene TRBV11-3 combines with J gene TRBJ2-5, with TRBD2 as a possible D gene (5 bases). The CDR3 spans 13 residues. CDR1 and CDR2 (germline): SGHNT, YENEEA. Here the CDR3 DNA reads TGTGCCAGCAGCCGCGGACCCGGGGAGACCCACTACTTC. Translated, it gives CASSRGPGETHYF.

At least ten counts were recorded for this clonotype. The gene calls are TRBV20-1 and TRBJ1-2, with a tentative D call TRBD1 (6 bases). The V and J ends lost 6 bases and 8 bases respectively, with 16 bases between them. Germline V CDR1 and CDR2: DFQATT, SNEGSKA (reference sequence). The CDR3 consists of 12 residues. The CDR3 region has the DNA TGCAGTGCCAAGGAAGGGGGGGAGGGCTACACCTTC. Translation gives CSAKEGGEGYTF.

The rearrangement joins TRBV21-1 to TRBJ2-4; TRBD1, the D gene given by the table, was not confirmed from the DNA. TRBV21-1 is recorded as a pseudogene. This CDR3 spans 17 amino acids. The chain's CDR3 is CASSKTGSGIAKNIQYF. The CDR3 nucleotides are TGTGCCAGCAGCAAAACAGGGTCCGGCATAGCCAAAAACATTCAGTACTTC.

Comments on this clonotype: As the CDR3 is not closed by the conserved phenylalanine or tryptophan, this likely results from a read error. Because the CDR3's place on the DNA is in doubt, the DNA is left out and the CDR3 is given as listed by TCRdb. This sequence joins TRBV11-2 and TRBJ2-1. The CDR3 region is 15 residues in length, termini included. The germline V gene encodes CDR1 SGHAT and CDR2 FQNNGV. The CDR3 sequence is CASSWAESSYNEQLL.

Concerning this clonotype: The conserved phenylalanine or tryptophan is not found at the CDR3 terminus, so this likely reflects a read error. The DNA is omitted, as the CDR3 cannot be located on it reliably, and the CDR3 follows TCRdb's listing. The chain's CDR3 is CASSQDRGGGGYSI. This rearrangement joins TRBV4-1 to TRBJ1-2. The CDR3 length equals 14 residues, ends included. Germline V gives CDR1 MGHRA, CDR2 YSYEKL.

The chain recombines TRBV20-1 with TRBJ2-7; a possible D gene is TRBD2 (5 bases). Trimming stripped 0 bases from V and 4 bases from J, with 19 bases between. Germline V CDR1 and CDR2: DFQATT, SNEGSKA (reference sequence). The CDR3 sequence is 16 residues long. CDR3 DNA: TGCAGTGCTAGAGATCGAGGGCTGAATGGCCCATACGAGCAGTACTTC. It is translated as CSARDRGLNGPYEQYF.

CDR3 residues: CASSAHRYYGYTF. The DNA of the CDR3 is TGCGCCAGCAGTGCACACAGATACTATGGCTACACCTTC. The rearrangement joins TRBV10-2 to TRBJ1-2; D gene uncertain. Between the trimmed V and J ends, which lost 4 bases and 3 bases, there was a span of 9 bases. Germline V lookup: CDR1 WSHSY, CDR2 SAAADI. The CDR3 loop spans 13 amino acids.

The DNA for the CDR3 is TGTGATATTCGGCAGGGAAACACAGATACGCAGTATTTT. Translation: CDIRQGNTDTQYF. J is TRBJ2-3 and V is TRBV6-2 or TRBV6-3; tentatively, D is TRBD1 (5 bases). CDR1 MNHEY and CDR2 SVGEGT come from the germline V gene. CDR3 length: 13 amino acids.

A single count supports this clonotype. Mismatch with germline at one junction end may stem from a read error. CDR3 amino acids: CANSLYVGQFF. In nucleotides, the CDR3 is TGTGCCAACAGCTTATATGTTGGGCAGTTCTTC. The genes are TRBV11-1 and TRBJ2-1; D unclear. The CDR3 is 11 amino acids. Germline CDR1 SGHAT, CDR2 FQDESV (reference sequence).